This paragraph covers one T cell receptor beta chain sequence. The antigen is not known. TCRdb re-called the RT-PCR reads through MiXCR, storing one row per CDR3 protein. The sample has 630,000 or so distinct CDR3 sequences, less than 20% seen once. These data come from a study of response to subunit inactivated influenza vaccine. Whole-study findings and limits: Each seasonal influenza vaccination recruits few new T cells, the authors suggested.

This CDR3 comprises 13 residues. V lost 3 bases and J lost 0, with 9 bases in between. Germline V gives CDR1 SQVTM, CDR2 ANQGSEA. This TCR came from a man over 45 who received an inactivated influenza vaccine. This material consisted of PBMCs from blood, taken approximately 12 days after vaccination. The gene calls are TRBV29-1 and TRBJ2-7; no reliable D call. CDR3 region: CSVDIGSSYEQYF. The CDR3 DNA reads TGCAGCGTTGACATCGGCAGCTCCTACGAGCAGTACTTC.